Listed below are T cell receptor beta chains from one sample, sequenced in a study of T cell responses to AZD1222 COVID-19 vaccine. The table came from immunoSEQ multiplex PCR; TCRdb's copy has only in-frame clones and leaves some out. The sample lists approximately 150,000 clones, roughly nine tenths occurring once. Sequenced here: peripheral blood, sampled on day 0 of AZD1222 vaccination. The receptors here all came from an adult in good health. The CDR3 runs from the conserved cysteine through the conserved F or W. The D gene is left open where the match is weak.

>.|TRBJ2-7|TRBV19
CASSITRTYEQYF
TGTGCCAGTAGTATTACTAGGACCTACGAGCAGTACTTC
>TRBD2|TRBJ2-1|TRBV7-3
CASRVGGRATEQFF
TGTGCCAGCAGAGTGGGCGGGAGGGCCACTGAGCAGTTCTTC
>TRBD1|TRBJ2-3|TRBV5-6
CASSDTRDRGRTDTQYF
TGTGCCAGCAGCGACACCCGGGACAGGGGAAGAACAGATACGCAGTATTTT
>.|TRBJ2-7|TRBV2
CASSKDSYEQYF
TGTGCCAGCAGTAAAGACAGCTACGAGCAGTACTTC
>TRBD2|TRBJ2-7|TRBV11-1
CASSFIAGYSYEQYF
TGTGCCAGCAGCTTTATAGCGGGTTATTCCTACGAGCAGTACTTC
>.|TRBJ2-3|TRBV11-2
CASSLSGGANTQYF
TGTGCCAGCAGCTTATCAGGAGGGGCCAATACGCAGTATTTT
>.|TRBJ1-1|TRBV6-2/TRBV6-3
CASSLQLNTEAFF
TGTGCCAGCAGTTTACAGCTGAACACTGAAGCTTTCTTT
>.|TRBJ1-5|TRBV7-2
CASSINRPGQFNQPQHF
TGTGCCAGCAGTATTAATCGTCCGGGACAATTTAATCAGCCCCAGCATTTT
>.|TRBJ1-5|TRBV7-2
CASSLVPGNNQPQHF
TGTGCCAGCAGCTTAGTGCCAGGGAACAATCAGCCCCAGCATTTT
>TRBD1|TRBJ2-7|TRBV19
CASSHRDRRNYEQYF
TGTGCCAGTAGTCACCGGGACAGGCGAAACTACGAGCAGTACTTC
>.|TRBJ2-7|TRBV28
CASSFPGAGTYEQYF
TGTGCCAGCAGTTTTCCGGGGGCAGGAACCTACGAGCAGTACTTC
>.|TRBJ2-7|TRBV27
CASSLSWDLGEQYF
TGTGCCAGCAGTTTAAGCTGGGATCTAGGGGAGCAGTACTTC
>TRBD2|TRBJ2-7|TRBV30
CAWSLGLAGVTSYEQYF
TGTGCCTGGAGCCTAGGGCTAGCGGGAGTTACATCCTACGAGCAGTACTTC
>TRBD1|TRBJ1-4|TRBV5-1
CASRQGAPNEKLFF
TGCGCCAGCAGACAGGGGGCGCCTAATGAAAAACTGTTTTTT
>.|TRBJ2-7|TRBV19
CASSFGTRGSYEQYF
TGTGCCAGTAGTTTCGGGACCCGGGGCTCCTACGAGCAGTACTTC
>TRBD2|TRBJ2-2|TRBV4-3
CASSQKSGDGRATNGLFF
TGCGCCAGCAGCCAAAAAAGCGGGGACGGGAGGGCCACAAATGGGCTGTTTTTT
>TRBD1|TRBJ1-6|TRBV9
CASSPTHGQGKNSPLHF
TGTGCCAGCAGCCCAACTCACGGACAGGGTAAAAATTCACCCCTCCACTTT
>.|TRBJ1-2|TRBV15
CATSRGEGSYGYTF
TGTGCCACCAGCAGAGGCGAAGGCAGCTATGGCTACACCTTC
>.|TRBJ2-7|TRBV19
CASREKGTPYEQYF
TGTGCCAGTAGAGAAAAAGGGACCCCCTACGAGCAGTACTTC
>TRBD2|TRBJ2-5|TRBV19
CASRRGLAENQETQYF
TGTGCCAGTAGGCGAGGACTAGCGGAGAACCAAGAGACCCAGTACTTC
>.|TRBJ2-7|TRBV11-3
CASSDTGSNRLDEQYF
TGTGCCAGCAGCGACACAGGGTCCAACCGATTGGACGAGCAGTACTTC
>.|TRBJ1-1|TRBV18
CASSPDRQVNTEAFF
TGTGCCAGCTCACCCGACCGTCAGGTCAACACTGAAGCTTTCTTT
>.|TRBJ1-4|TRBV3-1/TRBV3-2
CASSQELTRGYEKLFF
TGTGCCAGCAGCCAAGAACTCACCCGCGGGTATGAAAAACTGTTTTTT
>.|TRBJ1-1|TRBV7-2
CASSFPGLRGSEAFF
TGTGCCAGCAGCTTCCCTGGACTCCGTGGGTCTGAAGCTTTCTTT
>.|TRBJ2-3|TRBV5-6
CASSLVSWERTDTQYF
TGTGCCAGCAGCTTGGTGTCTTGGGAGCGCACAGATACGCAGTATTTT
>.|TRBJ1-4|TRBV19
CASSMGEFNEKLFF
TGTGCCAGTAGTATGGGGGAGTTTAATGAAAAACTGTTTTTT
>.|TRBJ1-1|TRBV7-3
CASSSSAGRKAFF
TGTGCCAGCAGCTCCTCCGCGGGGCGAAAAGCTTTCTTT